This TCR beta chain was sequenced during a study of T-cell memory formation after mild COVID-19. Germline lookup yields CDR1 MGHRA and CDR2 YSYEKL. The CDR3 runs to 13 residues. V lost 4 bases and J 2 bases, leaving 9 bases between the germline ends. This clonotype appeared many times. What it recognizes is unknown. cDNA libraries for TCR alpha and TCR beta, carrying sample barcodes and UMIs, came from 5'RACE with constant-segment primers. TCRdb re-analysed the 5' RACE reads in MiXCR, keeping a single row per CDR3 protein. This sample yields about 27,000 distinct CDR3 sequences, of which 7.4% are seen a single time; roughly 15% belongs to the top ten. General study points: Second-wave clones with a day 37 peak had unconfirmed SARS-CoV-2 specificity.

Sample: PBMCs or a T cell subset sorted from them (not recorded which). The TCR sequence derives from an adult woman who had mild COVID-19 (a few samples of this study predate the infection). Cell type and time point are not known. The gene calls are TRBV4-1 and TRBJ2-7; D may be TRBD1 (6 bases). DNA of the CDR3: TGCGCCAGCAGCCTGGACAGACCCTACGAGCAGTACTTC. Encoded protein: CASSLDRPYEQYF.